The clone carrying this TCR beta chain was seen at least ten times. Antigen: not known. The read halts 3 residues ahead of the CDR3 end, with the missing end drawn from the germline J gene. The entry originates in a study of T cell clonality in common variable immunodeficiency. Sequencing was performed with immunoSEQ multiplex PCR; in TCRdb, only in-frame clones are kept and a portion is missing. In total the sample includes more than 35,000 clones, none of them seen once. Findings and limits, study-wide: Fewer deletions and N-nucleotide insertions were reportedly seen in common variable immunodeficiency TCR beta sequences.

Losses at the gene ends were 6 bases for V and 4 bases for J; bases not matched to a gene: 2. The CDR3 sequence is 13 residues long. The V call is TRBV12-3 or TRBV12-4, the J call TRBJ1-5, with 8 bases that match TRBD1. The specimen sequenced was peripheral blood mononuclear cells. The source is a person between 18 and 75 years old in good health. CDR3 DNA (partial): TGTGCCAGCAGGACAGGGGCGAATCAGCCC. This codes for CASRTGANQP. The entire CDR3 protein reads CASRTGANQPQHF.